A single T cell receptor (beta chain) is shown here with its context. No antigen is known for it. Trimming shortened V by 4 bases and J by 0 bases, and 12 bases separated the two germline ends. This CDR3 region has 15 residues. Germline V CDR1 and CDR2: SGHNT, YYREEE (reference sequence). TCRdb independently ran MiXCR on the reads; one entry per CDR3 protein. The data show around 900,000 distinct CDR3 sequences, 31% seen once. The sample is drawn from a study of T cell repertoires in cytomegalovirus infection. General study findings and limits: Pooled public TCR beta family frequency picked out CMV carriers with the relevant HLA. The ex vivo response showed dominance by HLA-C-restricted CMV-specific TCR beta clonotypes.

This clonotype originated in a human donor in good health (CMV status not recorded). Some clones in this sample may be carry-over from other donors' samples. The rearrangement uses TRBV5-4 and TRBJ2-3; D is possibly TRBD1 (5 bases). Sequencing used cultured CD8+ T cells from PBMCs, obtained from culture after CMV antigen stimulation. CDR3 sequence (DNA): TGTGCCAGCAGCACCAGGGTCGTCAGCACAGATACGCAGTATTTT. Translation: CASSTRVVSTDTQYF.